These 19 T cell receptor beta chains originate from one sample sequenced in a study of CD8 T cells in ankylosing spondylitis. TCRdb analysed the 5' RACE reads with MiXCR anew, one entry per CDR3 protein. The sample lists about 360,000 distinct CDR3 sequences, approximately 22% seen once, with around 13% in the top ten. The material sequenced was blood, either unsorted or a sorted T cell fraction (not recorded which). The receptors come from a male donor with ankylosing spondylitis or in good health (not recorded which).

The V gene is TRBV29-1, the J gene TRBJ2-1; no clear D gene. CDR3 length equals 12 residues. Trimming shortened V by 4 bases and J by 6 bases, and 10 bases separated the two germline ends. Germline CDR1 SQVTM, CDR2 ANQGSEA. The CDR3 spells CSVVGLRNEQFF. For the CDR3, the DNA is TGCAGCGTTGTTGGGCTACGCAATGAGCAGTTCTTC.

The chain carries TRBV9 and TRBJ2-2, with 10 bases aligning to TRBD1. The CDR3 loop spans 13 amino acids. CDR1 SGDLS and CDR2 YYNGEE come from the germline V gene. The V segment lost 7 bases and the J segment 4 bases; nucleotides outside the gene matches: 1. Written as DNA, the CDR3 is TGTGCCAGCCGGACAGGGGGCACCGGGGAGCTGTTTTTT. Translating it yields CASRTGGTGELFF.

The chain is built from TRBV4-2 and TRBJ2-7, with D possibly matching TRBD2 (5 bases). Trimming shortened V by 1 base and J by 2 bases, and 9 bases separated the two germline ends. The V gene's germline CDR1 is LGHNA and CDR2 YNFKEQ. The CDR3 contains 14 residues. This CDR3 reads CASSQAKGAYEQYF. The CDR3 DNA sequence: TGTGCCAGCAGCCAAGCAAAGGGAGCCTACGAGCAGTACTTC.

The chain uses TRBV29-1 and TRBJ2-1; D gene ambiguous. Per the germline V gene, CDR1 is SQVTM and CDR2 is ANQGSEA. The CDR3 covers 12 residues. The ends were cut back, 4 bases at V and 3 bases at J, with 7 bases in the middle. This CDR3 is CSVVASYNEQFF. For the CDR3, the DNA is TGCAGCGTTGTGGCGAGCTACAATGAGCAGTTCTTC.

This clonotype has only a few counts. The rearrangement uses TRBV4-1 and TRBJ1-6; D unresolved. V was shortened by 0 bases and J by 11 bases, with 14 bases between the two germline ends. The V gene's germline CDR1 is MGHRA and CDR2 YSYEKL. This CDR3 has 15 residues. The CDR3 is CASSQEGSTPPPLHF. In DNA form, the CDR3 reads TGCGCCAGCAGCCAAGAGGGGTCTACTCCTCCACCCCTCCACTTT.

This clonotype was observed a few times. CDR3 nucleotides: TGTGCCAGCCAATCTTACAACCTGAACACCGGGGAGCTGTTTTTT. Translated: CASQSYNLNTGELFF. The genes are TRBV6-1 and TRBJ2-2, with D hard to call. The germline V gene has CDR1 MNHNS and CDR2 SASEGT. The CDR3 is 15 amino acids. V dropped 8 bases and J dropped 1 base, with 14 bases sitting between them.

The chain combines TRBV20-1 with TRBJ2-3, with 9 bases that match TRBD1. The ends lost 3 bases at V and 1 base at J; junction bases unmatched: 5. Germline CDR1 and CDR2: DFQATT and SNEGSKA (reference sequence). CDR3 length: 15 amino acids. The CDR3 bases are TGCAGTGCTAGTACGTGGGACAGGGGCACAGATACGCAGTATTTT. This encodes CSASTWDRGTDTQYF.

J is TRBJ2-3 and V is TRBV2, with D unresolved. Deletions cut 2 bases from V and 3 bases from J, with 9 bases between. The germline V gene has CDR1 SNHLY and CDR2 FYNNEI. This CDR3 has 14 amino acids. The chain's CDR3 is CASSEFAQTDTQYF. In nucleotides, the CDR3 is TGTGCCAGCAGTGAATTCGCCCAGACAGATACGCAGTATTTT.

The chain is built from TRBV27 and TRBJ2-7; unclear D gene. Trimming pared 2 bases from V and 7 bases from J, leaving 18 bases between. Germline loops: CDR1 MNHEY, CDR2 SMNVEV (reference sequence). The CDR3 consists of 15 residues. The CDR3 here is CASSLTSNRFEEQYF. The CDR3, as DNA: TGTGCCAGCAGTTTAACCAGTAACCGGTTTGAGGAGCAGTACTTC.

V is TRBV11-2 and J is TRBJ2-7, with 8 nucleotides matching TRBD1. The CDR3 spans 14 residues. J was trimmed by 2 bases and V by 6 bases; bases with no gene match: 6. CDR1 is SGHAT and CDR2 is FQNNGV in the germline V gene. This CDR3 is CASRPWDRPYEQYF. Here the CDR3 DNA reads TGTGCCAGCAGGCCCTGGGACAGGCCCTACGAGCAGTACTTC. The full variable domain, in which reference TRBV11-2 and TRBJ2-7 provide the parts outside the CDR3, is EAGVAQSPRYKIIEKRQSVAFWCNPISGHATLYWYQQILGQGPKLLIQFQNNGVVDDSQLPKDRFSAERLKGVDSTLKIQPAKLEDSAVYLCASRPWDRPYEQYFGPGTRLTVT.

The chain couples TRBV19 to TRBJ1-5; D is undetermined. V was clipped by 2 bases and J by 3 bases, with 14 bases between them. Germline V gene data show CDR1 as LNHDA and CDR2 as SQIVND (reference sequence). The CDR3 is 16 residues long. Here the CDR3 reads CASSIPAERINQPQHF. CDR3 DNA sequence: TGTGCCAGTAGTATACCCGCCGAACGGATCAATCAGCCCCAGCATTTT.

This clonotype was seen a few times. V gene TRBV29-1 combines with J gene TRBJ2-5; D perhaps matches TRBD1 (6 bases). V shed 4 bases and J shed 1 base, with 13 bases lying between them. The CDR3 extends over 14 amino acids. In germline, CDR1 is SQVTM, CDR2 ANQGSEA. Written as DNA, the CDR3 is TGCAGCGTTGTGGCCGGGGACACCCAAGAGACCCAGTACTTC. Amino acid sequence: CSVVAGDTQETQYF.

This clonotype was observed a handful of times. The junction differs from germline at one of its ends, possibly a read error. V and J are TRBV7-8 and TRBJ1-3; TRBD1 is a possible D gene (5 bases). Germline CDR1 reads SGHVS; CDR2 reads FQNEAQ. The CDR3 is 15 amino acids. The CDR3 here is CASSLADGAFGFPVF. The CDR3 DNA sequence: TGTGCCAGCAGCTTAGCGGATGGGGCGTTTGGGTTTCCCGTCTTT.

This clonotype has only a few counts. This chain uses TRBV13 with TRBJ2-1; the match to TRBD2 covers 8 bases. CDR3 length: 17 amino acids. CDR1 and CDR2 (germline): PRHDT, FYEKMQ (reference sequence). Unmatched junction bases numbered 14, after V lost 5 bases and J lost 5 bases. This chain's CDR3 is CASSLSSSGGTNNEQFF. Written as DNA, the CDR3 is TGTGCCAGCAGCCTCTCGTCCAGCGGGGGAACCAACAATGAGCAGTTCTTC.

This chain connects TRBV15 to TRBJ2-1; 12 bases fit TRBD2. The CDR3 is made up of 17 amino acids. The V segment lost 2 bases and the J segment 4 bases; nucleotides outside the gene matches: 6. Germline CDR1 reads LNHNV; CDR2 reads YYDKDF (reference sequence). As DNA, the CDR3 is TGTGCCACCAGCAGACCCCCTCTAGCGGGGGGGTACAATGAGCAGTTCTTC. Translating gives CATSRPPLAGGYNEQFF. The whole variable domain, remainder taken from reference TRBV15 and TRBJ2-1, is DAMVIQNPRYQVTQFGKPVTLSCSQTLNHNVMYWYQQKSSQAPKLLFHYYDKDFNNEADTPDNFQSRRPNTSFCFLDIRSPGLGDTAMYLCATSRPPLAGGYNEQFFGPGTRLTVL.

In its sample, this clonotype was seen a few times. This sequence joins TRBV4-1 and TRBJ2-2; the D gene is possibly TRBD2 (7 bases). The CDR3 loop spans 15 amino acids. Germline loops: CDR1 MGHRA, CDR2 YSYEKL. Trimming took 0 bases from V and 5 from J, leaving 10 bases between them. DNA for the CDR3: TGCGCCAGCAGCCAAGATGGGAGGGGGACCGGGGAGCTGTTTTTT. This translates into CASSQDGRGTGELFF.

V is TRBV27 and J is TRBJ1-1; tentatively, D is TRBD1 (5 bases). Germline lookup yields CDR1 MNHEY and CDR2 SMNVEV (reference sequence). V was clipped by 4 bases and J by 0 bases, with 9 bases between them. The CDR3 contains 14 residues. The CDR3 sequence is CASSSGGVNTEAFF. CDR3 coding DNA: TGTGCCAGCAGTTCCGGGGGGGTGAACACTGAAGCTTTCTTT.

The CDR3 DNA is TGTGCCACCAGTCGTGGCGGGCTAGCAAGTGGAGATACGCAGTATTTT. This translates into CATSRGGLASGDTQYF. The chain carries TRBV24-1 and TRBJ2-3, with D tentatively TRBD2 (5 bases). From germline, CDR1 is KGHDR and CDR2 SFDVKD. The CDR3 sequence is 16 residues long. V was pared by 6 bases and J by 5 bases, with 20 bases between.

The chain uses TRBV29-1 and TRBJ2-1, with 9 bases that match TRBD1. This CDR3 is 14 amino acids long. From germline, CDR1 is SQVTM and CDR2 ANQGSEA. V lost 7 bases to trimming and J lost 5 bases; unmatched junction nucleotides: 9. This CDR3 is CSAETGGPNNEQFF. CDR3 nucleotide sequence: TGCAGCGCCGAGACAGGGGGACCCAACAATGAGCAGTTCTTC.